One and the same sample provided the 5 T cell receptor beta chains below, sequenced in a study of cytotoxic CD8 clonotypes in ibrutinib-treated CLL. Sequencing used immunoSEQ multiplex PCR; TCRdb keeps in-frame clones, though not all of them. The sample gives tens of thousands of clones, 56% of which show up once; around 20% is in the top ten. Sample: PBMCs, taken after 24 months of ibrutinib treatment. The source is a human donor with chronic lymphocytic leukemia.

This CDR3 is CASKGTEIVPHNQPQHF. The CDR3 DNA reads as TGTGCCAGCAAAGGGACAGAGATTGTCCCCCACAATCAGCCCCAGCATTTT. The J gene is TRBJ1-5, the V gene TRBV6-4; 7 bases are a match to TRBD1. CDR3 size: 17 residues. The V gene end was trimmed by 7 bases and the J gene end by 3 bases; junction bases not matched to a gene: 15. The germline CDR1 and CDR2 sequences are MRHNA and SNTAGT.

V usage is TRBV13 and J usage is TRBJ2-1, with 8 bases aligning to TRBD2. V was pared by 0 bases and J by 15 bases, with 16 bases of the junction left unmatched. CDR1 and CDR2 (germline): PRHDT, FYEKMQ (reference sequence). There are 16 residues in the CDR3. In DNA form, the CDR3 reads TGTGCCAGCAGCTTAGGCCTTATGCGGGGGGTCGTCGATGCGTTCTTC. Translating gives CASSLGLMRGVVDAFF. Drawing the rest from reference TRBV13 and TRBJ2-1, the complete variable domain is AAGVIQSPRHLIKEKRETATLKCYPIPRHDTVYWYQQGPGQDPQFLISFYEKMQSDKGSIPDRFSAQQFSDYHSELNMSSLELGDSALYFCASSLGLMRGVVDAFFGPGTRLTVL.

The genes are TRBV28 and TRBJ1-4; D might be TRBD1 (5 bases). CDR1 is MDHEN, CDR2 SYDVKM, per germline. The CDR3 totals 17 residues. V lost 3 bases, J lost 5 bases, and 19 bases lay in between. Here the CDR3 DNA reads TGTGCCAGCAGTTTGGGTCCGACGGCCCGGGGGAATGAAAAACTGTTTTTT. Translated, it gives CASSLGPTARGNEKLFF.

This clone was seen a handful of times. The chain links TRBV7-5 to TRBJ2-7. TRBV7-5 has pseudogene status. The CDR3 extends over 16 amino acids. Here the CDR3 reads CVRTYRWGALSYEQYV. CDR3 nucleotide sequence: TGTGTCAGAACCTACCGTTGGGGGGCACTCTCCTACGAGCAGTACGTC.

This clone was observed once. This rearrangement joins TRBV11-3 to TRBJ2-1; D unresolved. Between the trimmed V and J ends, which lost 1 base and 8 bases, there was a span of 18 bases. Germline CDR1 and CDR2: SGHNT and YENEEA. The CDR3 spans 16 residues. CDR3 DNA: TGTGCCAGCAGCTTAGGTCCCCGAGTAGGTGACTATGAGCAGTTCTTC. This codes for CASSLGPRVGDYEQFF.